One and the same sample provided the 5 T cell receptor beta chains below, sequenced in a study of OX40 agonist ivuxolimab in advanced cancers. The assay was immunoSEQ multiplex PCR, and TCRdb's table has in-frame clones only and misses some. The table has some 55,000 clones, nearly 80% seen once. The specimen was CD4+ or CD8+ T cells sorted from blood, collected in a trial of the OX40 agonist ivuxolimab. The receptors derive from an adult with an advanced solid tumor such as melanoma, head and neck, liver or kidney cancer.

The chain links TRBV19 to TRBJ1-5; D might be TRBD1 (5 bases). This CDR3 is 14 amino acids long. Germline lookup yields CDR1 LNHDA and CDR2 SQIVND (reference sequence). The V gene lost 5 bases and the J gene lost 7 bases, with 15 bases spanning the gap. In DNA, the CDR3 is TGTGCCAGTAGTGAAACCGGGGGTCAGCAGCCCCAGCATTTT. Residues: CASSETGGQQPQHF.

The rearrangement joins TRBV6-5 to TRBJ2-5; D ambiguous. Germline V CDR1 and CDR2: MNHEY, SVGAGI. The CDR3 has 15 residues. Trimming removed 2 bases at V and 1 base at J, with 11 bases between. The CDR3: CASSYLPRAQETQYF. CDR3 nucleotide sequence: TGTGCCAGCAGTTACCTCCCCCGGGCCCAAGAGACCCAGTACTTC.

Here the CDR3 reads CASSLGGGLNTEAFF. CDR3 sequence (DNA): TGTGCCAGCAGCTTAGGGGGGGGACTGAACACTGAAGCTTTCTTT. The chain recombines TRBV11-3 with TRBJ1-1, with D possibly TRBD1 on 5 matching bases. The CDR3 is 15 residues long. The germline gives CDR1 SGHNT, CDR2 YENEEA. Trimming took 1 base from V and 0 from J, leaving 9 bases between them.

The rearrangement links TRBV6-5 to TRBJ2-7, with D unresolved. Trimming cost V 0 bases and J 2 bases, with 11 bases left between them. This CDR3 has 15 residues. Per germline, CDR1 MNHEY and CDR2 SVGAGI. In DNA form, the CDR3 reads TGTGCCAGCAGTTACTCCGGGTCCCCCACCTACGAGCAGTACTTC. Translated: CASSYSGSPTYEQYF.

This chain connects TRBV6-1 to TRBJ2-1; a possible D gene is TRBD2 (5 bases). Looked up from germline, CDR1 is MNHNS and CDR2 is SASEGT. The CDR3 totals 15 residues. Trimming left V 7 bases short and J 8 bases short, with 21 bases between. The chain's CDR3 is CASTLRRERDHEQFF. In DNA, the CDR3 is TGTGCCAGCACCTTGAGAAGGGAGAGGGATCATGAGCAGTTCTTC.